This record covers a single T cell receptor (beta chain). The antigen is not known. CDR1 is SGHKS and CDR2 is YYEKEE in the germline V gene (reference sequence). Trimming removed 1 base at V and 6 bases at J, with 11 bases between. The CDR3 sequence is 13 residues long. The data were obtained in a study of OX40 agonist ivuxolimab in advanced cancers. Whole-study context: Ivuxolimab is a fully human IgG2 antibody that activates OX40 (CD134).

Peripheral blood came from all dose cohorts at three timepoints. The table came from immunoSEQ multiplex PCR; TCRdb's copy has only in-frame clones and leaves some out. This table holds more than 55,000 clones, about 83% found once. Points from the study as a whole: Low clonal expansion, among the lowest seen, marked partial responders at 0.1-3.0 mg/kg.

Sequenced here: CD4+ or CD8+ T cells sorted from blood, sampled in a trial of the OX40 agonist ivuxolimab. This chain uses TRBV5-5 with TRBJ2-7; maybe TRBD2 (6 bases). The receptor was isolated from an adult with an advanced solid tumor such as melanoma, head and neck, liver or kidney cancer. The CDR3 nucleotides are TGTGCCAGCAGCTTGTGGGTGCGGGGCGAGCAGTACTTC. This codes for CASSLWVRGEQYF.